One and the same sample provided the 17 T cell receptor beta chains below, sequenced in a study of graft-versus-host responses after intestinal transplantation. Clones were sequenced by immunoSEQ multiplex PCR, and TCRdb holds only the in-frame ones, with some missing. The sample contains under 15,000 clones, under 45% of which appear only once. Responders (about 200,000, CFSE-labeled) were co-plated with about 200,000 irradiated, violet-dye-labeled stimulators. Sequenced here: alloreactive CD8+ T cells from a mixed lymphocyte reaction culture, sampled before intestinal transplant. As to subset: CFSE-low proliferating T cells sorted from approximately 6-day pre-transplant mixed lymphocyte reaction (GvH or HvG direction). The receptors come from a human patient who received an intestinal transplant.

The CDR3 loop is CASSLEVSGYSYEQYF. In DNA form, the CDR3 reads TGTGCCAGCAGCTTGGAGGTCTCGGGCTACTCCTACGAGCAGTACTTC. The chain couples TRBV5-6 to TRBJ2-7; D uncertain. Germline CDR1 reads SGHDT; CDR2 reads YYEEEE. Between the trimmed V and J ends, which lost 0 bases and 0 bases, there was a span of 13 bases. There are 16 residues in the CDR3.

In the case of this clone: Other DNA sequences in the same sample also yield this CDR3. This chain links TRBV9 with TRBJ2-7, with D unresolved. V was cut by 0 bases and J by 1 base, with 11 bases left in between. Germline loops: CDR1 SGDLS, CDR2 YYNGEE. This CDR3 is 15 amino acids long. The CDR3 DNA sequence: TGTGCCAGCAGCGTAGGGGCGGAGCTTTCCTACGAGCAGTACTTC. The encoded protein is CASSVGAELSYEQYF.

This clone has just a few counts. The V call is TRBV7-9, the J call TRBJ2-7, with TRBD2 matching over 7 bases. V trimming: 11 bases; J trimming: 4 bases; junction bases outside the gene matches: 11. Per the germline V gene, CDR1 is SEHNR and CDR2 is FQNEAQ (reference sequence). This CDR3 has 13 amino acids. The CDR3 DNA is TGTGCCGCGGGGGTAACTGAAGATTACGAGCAGTACTTC. Residues: CAAGVTEDYEQYF.

The chain uses TRBV9 and TRBJ1-1, with D hard to call. V was cut by 4 bases and J by 1 base, with 23 bases left in between. Germline values: CDR1 SGDLS, CDR2 YYNGEE. CDR3 size: 18 residues. The CDR3: CASSPKLTVGIRNTEAFF. The CDR3 bases are TGTGCCAGCAGCCCAAAACTGACGGTCGGGATCCGGAACACTGAAGCTTTCTTT.

This clone was seen a few times. V and J are TRBV6-6 and TRBJ1-1; tentative D call: TRBD1 (6 bases). CDR1 is MNHNY and CDR2 is SVGAGI in the germline V gene (reference sequence). The V end was cut by 1 base, the J end by 4 bases, with 10 bases between. The CDR3 runs to 14 residues. The CDR3 region is CASSYLARGTEAFF. DNA of the CDR3: TGTGCCAGCAGTTACTTGGCCAGGGGCACTGAAGCTTTCTTT.

This clone was seen only once. The CDR3 region is CASSQHVIAGGPDTGELFF. The CDR3 nucleotides are TGCGCCAGCAGCCAACATGTGATAGCGGGGGGGCCGGACACCGGGGAGCTGTTTTTT. The J gene is TRBJ2-2, the V gene TRBV4-1; TRBD2 agrees at 11 bases. There are 19 residues in the CDR3. V shed 2 bases, J shed 3 bases, and the junction held 11 bases outside the gene matches. Per the germline V gene, CDR1 is MGHRA and CDR2 is YSYEKL.

The chain employs TRBV4-1 and TRBJ1-1, with 7 bases matching TRBD1. The CDR3 sequence is 15 residues long. Germline V gene data show CDR1 as MGHRA and CDR2 as YSYEKL. J lost 4 bases, V lost 6 bases, and 11 bases had no gene match. The CDR3 loop reads CASRNPQGLATEAFF. DNA of the CDR3: TGCGCCAGCAGGAACCCACAGGGGTTGGCCACTGAAGCTTTCTTT.

This clone was seen a few times. The chain couples TRBV7-6 to TRBJ1-6; D is uncertain. Germline V gene sequence: CDR1 SGHVS, CDR2 FNYEAQ. The V end lost 1 base, the J end lost 8 bases, and 12 bases lay between the germline ends. The CDR3 consists of 15 residues. The CDR3 is CASSLGEWRDSPLHF. CDR3 sequence (DNA): TGTGCCAGCAGCTTAGGTGAGTGGAGGGATTCACCCCTCCACTTT.

A single count supports this clone. V and J are TRBV6-5 and TRBJ1-1; 8 bases agree with TRBD1. The V segment lost 4 bases and the J segment 5 bases; nucleotides outside the gene matches: 3. There are 13 residues in the CDR3. Germline V gene lookup returns CDR1 MNHEY and CDR2 SVGAGI. CDR3 sequence (DNA): TGTGCCAGCAGTTCAGGGGGCGGGACTGAAGCTTTCTTT. This codes for CASSSGGGTEAFF.

Judged by abundance, this clone is medium-sized. The chain has TRBV7-6 and TRBJ1-3, with TRBD1 identical over 7 bases. This CDR3 spans 14 amino acids. The V gene's germline CDR1 is SGHVS and CDR2 FNYEAQ. V shed 7 bases, J shed 4 bases, and the junction held 7 bases outside the gene matches. DNA of the CDR3: TGTGCCAGCACCTCCGGGACAGAGGGAAACACCATATATTTT. It translates to CASTSGTEGNTIYF. The full variable domain, with the rest looked up from reference TRBV7-6 and TRBJ1-3, is GAGVSQSPRYKVTKRGQDVALRCDPISGHVSLYWYRQALGQGPEFLTYFNYEAQQDKSGLPNDRFSAERPEGSISTLTIQRTEQRDSAMYRCASTSGTEGNTIYFGEGSWLTVV.

V and J are TRBV5-4 and TRBJ2-1; 11 nucleotides match TRBD2. CDR3 length: 17 residues. The V gene's germline CDR1 is SGHNT and CDR2 YYREEE (reference sequence). V lost 4 bases to trimming and J lost 4 bases; unmatched junction nucleotides: 10. The CDR3 nucleotides read TGTGCCAGCAGCCTAGCGGGGGGAACTTTGGGGTACAATGAGCAGTTCTTC. Its translation is CASSLAGGTLGYNEQFF.

This chain uses TRBV5-1 with TRBJ2-2; possibly TRBD1 or TRBD2 for D (5 bases each). The ends were cut back, 4 bases at V and 2 bases at J, with 21 bases in the middle. CDR1 is SGHRS, CDR2 YFSETQ, per germline. This CDR3 spans 18 amino acids. CDR3 DNA: TGCGCCAGCAGCCCACAACCTCCGGGGCGAGCAAACACCGGGGAGCTGTTTTTT. Protein product: CASSPQPPGRANTGELFF.

The table lists this clone with a few counts. This rearrangement joins TRBV4-1 to TRBJ2-7; D perhaps matches TRBD2 (5 bases). Germline assignment: CDR1 MGHRA and CDR2 YSYEKL. Trimming shortened V by 2 bases and J by 6 bases, and 17 bases separated the two germline ends. This CDR3 has 15 residues. The CDR3 sequence: CASSQLGLADGEQYF. CDR3 DNA sequence: TGCGCCAGCAGCCAACTCGGACTGGCCGACGGCGAGCAGTACTTC.

The V call is TRBV30, the J call TRBJ2-4; 9 nucleotides agree with TRBD1. Germline V gene sequence: CDR1 GTSNPN, CDR2 SVGIG (reference sequence). V trimming: 3 bases; J trimming: 3 bases; junction bases outside the gene matches: 15. This CDR3 has 18 residues. Here the CDR3 DNA reads TGTGCCTGGAGAGACTACCTCTTTAGGGGACAGGGCAAAAACATTCAGTACTTC. Translating it yields CAWRDYLFRGQGKNIQYF. The full variable domain, in which reference TRBV30 and TRBJ2-4 provide the parts outside the CDR3, is SQTIHQWPATLVQPVGSPLSLECTVEGTSNPNLYWYRQAAGRGLQLLFYSVGIGQISSEVPQNLSASRPQDRQFILSSKKLLLSDSGFYLCAWRDYLFRGQGKNIQYFGAGTRLSVL.

The chain employs TRBV27 and TRBJ2-3; weak D call: TRBD2 (5 bases). The CDR3 is made up of 16 amino acids. Trimming took off 3 bases at V and 0 bases at J, with 13 bases between the two ends. Per germline, CDR1 MNHEY and CDR2 SMNVEV (reference sequence). The DNA for the CDR3 is TGTGCCAGCAGTTTTGCCGCTAGCTCCAGCACAGATACGCAGTATTTT. Protein sequence: CASSFAASSSTDTQYF.

This sequence joins TRBV7-8 and TRBJ2-1, with D possibly TRBD2 on 5 matching bases. The CDR3 extends over 17 amino acids. Germline values: CDR1 SGHVS, CDR2 FQNEAQ. V lost 2 bases and J lost 3, with 17 bases in between. CDR3 sequence reads: CASSLSRGAENYNEQFF. For the CDR3, the DNA is TGTGCCAGCAGCTTAAGTCGTGGAGCGGAGAACTACAATGAGCAGTTCTTC.

This clone was recorded once. The chain combines TRBV2 with TRBJ2-1, with 8 bases matching TRBD1. The CDR3 has 17 amino acids. J was trimmed by 1 base and V by 7 bases; bases with no gene match: 12. Germline CDR1 reads SNHLY; CDR2 reads FYNNEI. This CDR3 is CASKITGQGGSYNEQFF. The CDR3 bases are TGTGCCAGCAAGATCACCGGACAGGGTGGGTCCTACAATGAGCAGTTCTTC. The variable domain in full, with the rest retrieved from reference TRBV2 and TRBJ2-1, is EPEVTQTPSHQVTQMGQEVILRCVPISNHLYFYWYRQILGQKVEFLVSFYNNEISEKSEIFDDQFSVERPDGSNFTLKIRSTKLEDSAMYFCASKITGQGGSYNEQFFGPGTRLTVL.